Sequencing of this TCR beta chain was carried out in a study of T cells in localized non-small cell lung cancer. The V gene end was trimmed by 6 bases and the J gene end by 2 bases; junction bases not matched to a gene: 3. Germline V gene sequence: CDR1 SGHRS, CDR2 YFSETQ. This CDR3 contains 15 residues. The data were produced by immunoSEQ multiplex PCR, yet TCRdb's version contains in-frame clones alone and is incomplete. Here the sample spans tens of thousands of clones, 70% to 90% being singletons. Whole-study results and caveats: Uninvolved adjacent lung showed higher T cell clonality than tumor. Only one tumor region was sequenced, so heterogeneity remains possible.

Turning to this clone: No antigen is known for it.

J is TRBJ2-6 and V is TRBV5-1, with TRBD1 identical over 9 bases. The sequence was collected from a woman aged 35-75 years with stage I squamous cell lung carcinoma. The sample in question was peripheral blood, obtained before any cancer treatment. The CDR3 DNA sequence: TGCGCCAGCACCGGGACAGGGACTGGGGCCAACGTCCTGACTTTC. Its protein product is CASTGTGTGANVLTF.